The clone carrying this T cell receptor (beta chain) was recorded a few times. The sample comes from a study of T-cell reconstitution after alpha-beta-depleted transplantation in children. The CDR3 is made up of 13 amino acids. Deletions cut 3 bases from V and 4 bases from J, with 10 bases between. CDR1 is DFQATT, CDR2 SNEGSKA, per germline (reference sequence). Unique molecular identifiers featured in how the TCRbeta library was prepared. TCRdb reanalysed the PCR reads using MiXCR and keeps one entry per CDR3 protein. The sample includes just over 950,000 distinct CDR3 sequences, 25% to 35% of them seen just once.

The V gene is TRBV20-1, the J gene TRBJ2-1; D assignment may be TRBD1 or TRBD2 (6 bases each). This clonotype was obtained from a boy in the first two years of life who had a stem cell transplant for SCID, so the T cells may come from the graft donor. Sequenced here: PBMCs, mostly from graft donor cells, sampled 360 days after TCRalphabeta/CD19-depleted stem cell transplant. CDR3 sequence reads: CSARGGDYNEQFF. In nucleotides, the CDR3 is TGCAGTGCTAGGGGGGGCGATTACAATGAGCAGTTCTTC.